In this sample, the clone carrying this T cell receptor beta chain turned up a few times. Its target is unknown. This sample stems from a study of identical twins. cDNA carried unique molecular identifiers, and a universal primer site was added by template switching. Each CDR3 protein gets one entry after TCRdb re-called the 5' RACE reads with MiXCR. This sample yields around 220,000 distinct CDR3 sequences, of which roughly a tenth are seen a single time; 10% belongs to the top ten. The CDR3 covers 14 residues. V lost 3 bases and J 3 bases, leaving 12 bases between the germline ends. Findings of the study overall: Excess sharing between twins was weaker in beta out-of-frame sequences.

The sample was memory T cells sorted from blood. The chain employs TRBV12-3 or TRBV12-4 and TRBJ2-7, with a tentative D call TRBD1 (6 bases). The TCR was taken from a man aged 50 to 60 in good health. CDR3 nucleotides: TGTGCCAGCAGTTTCGCCAGGGGCGGCTACGAGCAGTACTTC. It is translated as CASSFARGGYEQYF.